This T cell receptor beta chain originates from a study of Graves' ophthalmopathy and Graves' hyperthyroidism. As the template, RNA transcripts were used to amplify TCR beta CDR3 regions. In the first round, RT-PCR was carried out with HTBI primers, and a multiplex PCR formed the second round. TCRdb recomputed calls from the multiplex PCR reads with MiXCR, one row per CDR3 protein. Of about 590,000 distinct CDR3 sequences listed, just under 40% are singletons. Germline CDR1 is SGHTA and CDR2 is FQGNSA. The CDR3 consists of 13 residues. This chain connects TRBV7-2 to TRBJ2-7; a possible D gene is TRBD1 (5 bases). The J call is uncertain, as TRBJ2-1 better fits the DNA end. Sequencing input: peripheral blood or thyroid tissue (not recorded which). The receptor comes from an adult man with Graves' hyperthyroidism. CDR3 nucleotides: TGTGCCAGCAGCTTAGTGGGGCAGAATGAGCAGTTCTTC. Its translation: CASSLVGQNEQFF.